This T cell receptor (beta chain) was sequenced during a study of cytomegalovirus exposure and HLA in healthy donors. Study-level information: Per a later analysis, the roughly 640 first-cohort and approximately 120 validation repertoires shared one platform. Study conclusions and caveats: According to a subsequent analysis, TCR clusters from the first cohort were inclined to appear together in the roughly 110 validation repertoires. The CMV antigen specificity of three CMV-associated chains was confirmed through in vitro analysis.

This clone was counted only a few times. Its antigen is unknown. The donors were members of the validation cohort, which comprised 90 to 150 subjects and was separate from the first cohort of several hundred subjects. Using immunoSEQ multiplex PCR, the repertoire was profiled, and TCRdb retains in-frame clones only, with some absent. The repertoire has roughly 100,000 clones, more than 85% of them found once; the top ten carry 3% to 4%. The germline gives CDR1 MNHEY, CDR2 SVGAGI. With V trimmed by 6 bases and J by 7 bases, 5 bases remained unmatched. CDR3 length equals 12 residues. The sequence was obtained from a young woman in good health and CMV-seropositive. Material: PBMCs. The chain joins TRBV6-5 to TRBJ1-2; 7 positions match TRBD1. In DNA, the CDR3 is TGTGCCAGCAGACCGACAGGGCGTGGCTACACCTTC. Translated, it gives CASRPTGRGYTF.